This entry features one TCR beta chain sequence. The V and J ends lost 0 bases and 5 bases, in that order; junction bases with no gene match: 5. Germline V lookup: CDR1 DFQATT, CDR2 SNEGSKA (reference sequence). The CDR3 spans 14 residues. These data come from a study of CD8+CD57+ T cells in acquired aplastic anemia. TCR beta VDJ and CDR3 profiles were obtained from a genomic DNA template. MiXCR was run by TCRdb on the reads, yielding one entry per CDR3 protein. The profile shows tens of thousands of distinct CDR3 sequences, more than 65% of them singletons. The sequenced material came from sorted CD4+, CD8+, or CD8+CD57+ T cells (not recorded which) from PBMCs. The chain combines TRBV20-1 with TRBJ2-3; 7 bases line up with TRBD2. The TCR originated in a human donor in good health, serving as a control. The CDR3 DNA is TGCAGTGCTAGAGATGACACTAGCGTAGATACGCAGTATTTT. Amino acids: CSARDDTSVDTQYF.